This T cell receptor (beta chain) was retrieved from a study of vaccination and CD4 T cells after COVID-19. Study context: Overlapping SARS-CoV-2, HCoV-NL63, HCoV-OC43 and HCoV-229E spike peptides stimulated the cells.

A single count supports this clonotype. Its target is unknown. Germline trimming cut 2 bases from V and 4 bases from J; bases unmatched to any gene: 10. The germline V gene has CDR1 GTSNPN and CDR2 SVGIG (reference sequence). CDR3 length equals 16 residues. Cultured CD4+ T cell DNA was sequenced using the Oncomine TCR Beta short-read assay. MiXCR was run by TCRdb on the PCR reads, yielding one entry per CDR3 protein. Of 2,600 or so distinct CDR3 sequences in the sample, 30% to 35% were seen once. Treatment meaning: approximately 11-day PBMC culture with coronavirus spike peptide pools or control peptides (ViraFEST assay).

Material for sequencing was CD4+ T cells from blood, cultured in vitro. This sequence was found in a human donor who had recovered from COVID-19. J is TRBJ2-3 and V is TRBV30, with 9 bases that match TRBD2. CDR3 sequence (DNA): TGTGCCTGGAGTTTGGGACTAGCAGGAGGTCCAGATACGCAGTATTTT. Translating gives CAWSLGLAGGPDTQYF.